Each of the 6 T cell receptor beta chains below was sequenced from the same sample in a study of shared clonotypes between healthy human individuals. Assay used: immunoSEQ multiplex PCR; TCRdb lists only in-frame clones, some missing. The sample contains about 2.4 million clones, approximately 90% of which appear only once. Material: naive CD4+ T cells sorted from blood. Indicated subset: CD45RA+ positively selected. The receptors shown here come from a man aged 18 to 30 in good health.

This clone was counted a single time. The chain employs TRBV6-5 and TRBJ2-1, with 8 bases that match TRBD2. This CDR3 contains 12 residues. Germline CDR1 and CDR2: MNHEY and SVGAGI. V was clipped by 7 bases and J by 7 bases; unmatched bases: 3. CDR3 coding DNA: TGTGCCAGCAAGTTAGCGGGAAATGAGCAGTTCTTC. Protein sequence: CASKLAGNEQFF.

The chain combines TRBV10-3 with TRBJ2-2, with D unresolved. The CDR3 is 14 residues long. Germline V gene lookup returns CDR1 ENHRY and CDR2 SYGVKD. Trimming left V 7 bases short and J 4 bases short, with 13 bases between. In nucleotides, the CDR3 is TGTGCCATCAAAGACACCGCCAGCACCGGGGAGCTGTTTTTT. Residues: CAIKDTASTGELFF.

About this clone itself: At the DNA level, this CDR3 is encoded by other sequences in the same sample as well. The chain has TRBV7-2 and TRBJ2-7; 8 nucleotides match TRBD2. The CDR3 consists of 14 residues. The trim removed 5 bases at V and 0 bases at J, leaving 3 bases unmatched. Germline loops: CDR1 SGHTA, CDR2 FQGNSA. The CDR3 bases are TGTGCCAGCAGCCTGAGCGGGAGCTCCTACGAGCAGTACTTC. This encodes CASSLSGSSYEQYF.

V gene TRBV25-1 combines with J gene TRBJ2-1, with TRBD2 matching over 11 bases. The V gene's germline CDR1 is MGHDK and CDR2 SYGVNS. The CDR3 sequence is 17 residues long. The V and J ends lost 5 bases and 9 bases, in that order; junction bases with no gene match: 15. The CDR3 DNA sequence: TGTGCCAGCAGTTTTAGATTTAGCGGGAGGGCCGGGGGTGAGCAGTTCTTC. This gives the protein CASSFRFSGRAGGEQFF.

The chain carries TRBV5-6 and TRBJ1-3, with 10 bases identical to TRBD1. Germline assignment: CDR1 SGHDT and CDR2 YYEEEE. V trimming: 5 bases; J trimming: 2 bases; junction bases outside the gene matches: 4. The CDR3 sequence is 15 residues long. This CDR3 reads CASSFGTGAGNTIYF. The CDR3, as DNA: TGTGCCAGCAGTTTCGGGACAGGGGCTGGAAACACCATATATTTT. Supplemented by reference TRBV5-6 and TRBJ1-3, the full variable domain reads DAGVTQSPTHLIKTRGQQVTLRCSPKSGHDTVSWYQQALGQGPQFIFQYYEEEERQRGNFPDRFSGHQFPNYSSELNVNALLLGDSALYLCASSFGTGAGNTIYFGEGSWLTVV.

The chain links TRBV15 to TRBJ2-3; D tentatively fits TRBD1 or TRBD2 (6 bases each). With 5 bases removed from V and 4 bases from J, the gap between germline ends came to 16 bases. The germline gives CDR1 LNHNV, CDR2 YYDKDF (reference sequence). The CDR3 consists of 15 residues. This chain's CDR3 is CATSLGKGGPDTQYF. The CDR3 DNA sequence: TGTGCCACCAGCCTCGGGAAGGGGGGCCCAGATACGCAGTATTTT.